This TCR beta chain was obtained from a study of blood T cells in healthy people across ages. The CDR3 has 13 residues. CDR1 is SQVTM, CDR2 ANQGSEA, per germline. Next came a second PCR, run for roughly 6 to 11 cycles, which used a sample-barcoded 5' primer along with a J-beta primer mix. TCRdb called the 5' RACE reads again in MiXCR, with one record for every CDR3 protein. The sample shows about 760,000 distinct CDR3 sequences, 20% to 30% of them seen only once. This clonotype was counted between two and nine times. The sample was also linked to a second study, of T cells of mothers and their children. Per that study: Among related mother-child pairs, overlap was slightly higher than in unrelated pairs, though not significantly.

The receptor was derived from a boy between 10 and 17 years old in good health. The sequenced material came from blood. The chain combines TRBV29-1 with TRBJ2-1, with D maybe TRBD2 (6 bases). The J call may be incorrect, as the DNA end agrees better with TRBJ2-7. CDR3 in DNA: TGCAGCGTTGCCCCGGGAGTGATATACGAGCAGTACTTC. It is translated as CSVAPGVIYEQYF.